The 22 T cell receptor beta chains given below trace back to one sample, sequenced in a study of shared clonotypes between healthy human individuals. Naive CD8 populations comprised CD45RO-negative cells positively selected for CCR7, excluding terminally differentiated effector memory CD45RA+ cells. Profiled with immunoSEQ multiplex PCR; TCRdb holds only in-frame clones, not every one. The sample lists hundreds of thousands of clones; roughly 98% were seen once. The sample comprised naive CD8+ T cells sorted from blood. The receptors shown here come from a man between 25 and 39 years old in good health.

The V call is TRBV7-9, the J call TRBJ2-1; 7 bases are a match to TRBD1. The V segment lost 4 bases and the J segment 7 bases; nucleotides outside the gene matches: 1. Germline V CDR1 and CDR2: SEHNR, FQNEAQ (reference sequence). CDR3 size: 12 residues. CDR3 loop: CASSSQGNEQFF. The CDR3 coding sequence is TGTGCCAGCAGCTCACAGGGGAATGAGCAGTTCTTC.

This CDR3 reads CASSAPGLGAETQYF. The CDR3 DNA is TGTGCCAGCAGTGCGCCGGGACTGGGGGCAGAGACCCAGTACTTC. The V call is TRBV28, the J call TRBJ2-5; D is perhaps TRBD1 or TRBD2 (6 bases each). V lost 5 bases and J 4 bases, leaving 17 bases between the germline ends. In germline, CDR1 is MDHEN, CDR2 SYDVKM. The CDR3 covers 15 residues.

The rearrangement joins TRBV28 to TRBJ2-2; possible D gene TRBD2, 5 bases. Germline V gene data show CDR1 as MDHEN and CDR2 as SYDVKM. The CDR3 is made up of 14 amino acids. V was cut by 1 base and J by 7 bases, with 10 bases left in between. Here the CDR3 DNA reads TGTGCCAGCAGTTTATTAGGAGGCGTCGGGGAGCTGTTTTTT. Translated, it gives CASSLLGGVGELFF.

The V call is TRBV6-5, the J call TRBJ2-2, with D hard to call. The CDR3 totals 13 residues. The V end was cut by 4 bases, the J end by 6 bases, with 9 bases between. From germline, CDR1 is MNHEY and CDR2 SVGAGI. CDR3 in amino acids: CASSSYQAGELFF. The CDR3 DNA reads as TGTGCCAGCAGTTCCTACCAGGCCGGGGAGCTGTTTTTT.

The J gene is TRBJ2-7, the V gene TRBV28; D remains unclear. Germline CDR1 MDHEN, CDR2 SYDVKM. This CDR3 comprises 14 residues. V dropped 4 bases and J dropped 2 bases, with 12 bases sitting between them. Here the CDR3 DNA reads TGTGCCAGCAGTTCTCAGTATGAGCCCTACGAGCAGTACTTC. Residues: CASSSQYEPYEQYF.

The chain uses TRBV5-1 and TRBJ1-1; 10 bases match TRBD1. CDR3 size: 17 residues. Germline V CDR1 and CDR2: SGHRS, YFSETQ. Trimming at V came to 0 bases and at J to 0 bases, leaving 5 bases not matched to a gene. The CDR3 DNA reads TGCGCCAGCAGCTTGGCCGGGACAGGGGCTTTGAACACTGAAGCTTTCTTT. This encodes CASSLAGTGALNTEAFF.

This clone was recorded a few times. This chain connects TRBV11-3 to TRBJ2-5; possibly TRBD2 for D (6 bases). Trimming removed 5 bases at V and 2 bases at J, with 18 bases between. Germline-derived CDR1 and CDR2 are SGHNT and YENEEA. This CDR3 region has 16 residues. CDR3 bases: TGTGCCAGCAGCCACGACAGCGCCGGGGGTCAAGAGACCCAGTACTTC. It codes for CASSHDSAGGQETQYF.

This rearrangement joins TRBV19 to TRBJ2-7; 7 nucleotides align to TRBD2. V was clipped by 1 base and J by 2 bases; unmatched bases: 5. The CDR3 is made up of 15 amino acids. CDR1 and CDR2 (germline): LNHDA, SQIVND (reference sequence). The CDR3 DNA reads TGTGCCAGTAGTATAGCCCCTAGCGGTACCTACGAGCAGTACTTC. Amino acid sequence: CASSIAPSGTYEQYF.

The V gene is TRBV2, the J gene TRBJ1-5; the D gene is possibly TRBD1 (5 bases). V was shortened by 6 bases and J by 13 bases, with 10 bases between the two germline ends. Germline CDR1 reads SNHLY; CDR2 reads FYNNEI. The CDR3 extends over 10 amino acids. CDR3: CASRGRVQHF. The CDR3, as DNA: TGTGCCAGCAGAGGCAGGGTGCAGCATTTT. Drawing the rest from reference TRBV2 and TRBJ1-5, the complete variable domain is EPEVTQTPSHQVTQMGQEVILRCVPISNHLYFYWYRQILGQKVEFLVSFYNNEISEKSEIFDDQFSVERPDGSNFTLKIRSTKLEDSAMYFCASRGRVQHFGDGTRLSIL.

The chain employs TRBV4-1 and TRBJ2-7; the match to TRBD2 covers 13 bases. V shed 1 base, J shed 3 bases, and the junction held 3 bases outside the gene matches. Germline CDR1 reads MGHRA; CDR2 reads YSYEKL. The CDR3 has 16 amino acids. The CDR3 sequence: CASSQAGLAGRYEQYF. The CDR3 nucleotides are TGCGCCAGCAGCCAAGCGGGACTAGCGGGACGCTACGAGCAGTACTTC.

Here the CDR3 reads CASSQERTPRVEQYF. The CDR3 DNA reads TGCGCCAGCAGCCAAGAAAGGACCCCAAGGGTCGAGCAGTACTTC. The rearrangement joins TRBV4-3 to TRBJ2-7; unclear D gene. The CDR3 extends over 15 amino acids. Germline V gives CDR1 LGHNA, CDR2 YSLEER. V gave up 0 bases and J gave up 6 bases, with 15 bases separating them.

This chain connects TRBV10-1 to TRBJ2-5; D gene uncertain. Deletions cut 7 bases from V and 4 bases from J, with 19 bases between. The length of the CDR3 is 15 residues. Germline CDR1 and CDR2: WNHNN and SYGVQD (reference sequence). Here the CDR3 reads CASTRMLRGGETQYF. CDR3 in DNA: TGCGCCAGCACCCGGATGTTGAGAGGTGGAGAGACCCAGTACTTC.

The V call is TRBV7-9, the J call TRBJ1-1; D is possibly TRBD1 (6 bases). Germline CDR1 is SEHNR and CDR2 is FQNEAQ (reference sequence). This CDR3 is built from 14 residues. V lost 5 bases, J lost 5 bases, and 15 bases lay in between. CDR3 sequence reads: CASSPIQGATEAFF. CDR3 DNA: TGTGCCAGCAGCCCGATACAGGGCGCGACTGAAGCTTTCTTT.

The rearrangement joins TRBV7-9 to TRBJ1-2, with no clear D. CDR1 is SEHNR, CDR2 FQNEAQ, per germline (reference sequence). This CDR3 comprises 13 residues. The V end lost 5 bases, the J end lost 4 bases, and 11 bases lay between the germline ends. The CDR3 DNA reads TGTGCCAGCAGCCCCGCGGGTGGCTATGGCTACACCTTC. Protein: CASSPAGGYGYTF.

The J gene is TRBJ2-3, the V gene TRBV5-4; maybe TRBD2 (6 bases). Germline V gives CDR1 SGHNT, CDR2 YYREEE (reference sequence). This CDR3 is 16 amino acids long. With 4 bases removed from V and 1 base from J, the gap between germline ends came to 16 bases. CDR3 nucleotide sequence: TGTGCCAGCAGCGGAGGAGGGCCGTGGGGCACAGATACGCAGTATTTT. It is translated as CASSGGGPWGTDTQYF. Supplemented by reference TRBV5-4 and TRBJ2-3, the full variable domain reads ETGVTQSPTHLIKTRGQQVTLRCSSQSGHNTVSWYQQALGQGPQFIFQYYREEENGRGNFPPRFSGLQFPNYSSELNVNALELDDSALYLCASSGGGPWGTDTQYFGPGTRLTVL.

The chain uses TRBV6-6 and TRBJ2-7, with D perhaps given as TRBD1 or TRBD2 (5 bases each). Germline V gene lookup returns CDR1 MNHNY and CDR2 SVGAGI (reference sequence). This CDR3 spans 14 amino acids. Trimming pared 7 bases from V and 2 bases from J, leaving 15 bases between. CDR3 sequence: CASILRDGAYEQYF. The DNA of the CDR3 is TGTGCCAGCATCCTCCGGGACGGAGCCTACGAGCAGTACTTC.

This sequence joins TRBV29-1 and TRBJ2-2; D may correspond to TRBD1 or TRBD2 (5 bases each). V was cut by 3 bases and J by 0 bases, with 11 bases left in between. The germline CDR1 and CDR2 sequences are SQVTM and ANQGSEA. There are 15 residues in the CDR3. Written as DNA, the CDR3 is TGCAGCGTTGAGGTTCAGGGAGCGAACACCGGGGAGCTGTTTTTT. Its translation: CSVEVQGANTGELFF.

The chain is built from TRBV14 and TRBJ2-7; TRBD2 matches at 8 bases. From germline, CDR1 is SGHDN and CDR2 FVKESK. The CDR3 consists of 17 residues. J lost 2 bases, V lost 0 bases, and 9 bases had no gene match. The DNA for the CDR3 is TGTGCCAGCAGCCAAGAGGGGGCGGGAGGTACCACCTACGAGCAGTACTTC. Its protein is CASSQEGAGGTTYEQYF. Combining the CDR3 with reference TRBV14 and TRBJ2-7 gives the whole variable domain EAGVTQFPSHSVIEKGQTVTLRCDPISGHDNLYWYRRVMGKEIKFLLHFVKESKQDESGMPNNRFLAERTGGTYSTLKVQPAELEDSGVYFCASSQEGAGGTTYEQYFGPGTRLTVT.

In regard to this clone: The same CDR3 arises from other DNA sequences in this sample as well. V usage is TRBV7-9 and J usage is TRBJ2-7; D perhaps matches TRBD2 (5 bases). The V and J ends lost 6 bases and 3 bases respectively, with 12 bases between them. This CDR3 is built from 13 residues. Germline assignment: CDR1 SEHNR and CDR2 FQNEAQ (reference sequence). DNA for the CDR3: TGTGCCAGCAGTTTCGGGGATTTCTACGAGCAGTACTTC. It translates to CASSFGDFYEQYF.

This rearrangement joins TRBV7-9 to TRBJ2-5, with TRBD1 identical over 9 bases. The CDR3 consists of 15 residues. J was trimmed by 5 bases and V by 5 bases; bases with no gene match: 9. CDR1 and CDR2 (germline): SEHNR, FQNEAQ (reference sequence). The CDR3 region has the DNA TGTGCCAGCAGCGAAGGACAGGGGAGTCGGGAGACCCAGTACTTC. Protein: CASSEGQGSRETQYF.

The chain employs TRBV29-1 and TRBJ2-1, with 11 bases fitting TRBD2. V shed 4 bases and J 2 bases; nucleotides not matched to a gene: 10. The CDR3 contains 17 residues. Germline CDR1 reads SQVTM; CDR2 reads ANQGSEA. The DNA for the CDR3 is TGCAGCGTTGTCGGGCTAGCGGGAGGCCGGGCCTACAATGAGCAGTTCTTC. Protein sequence: CSVVGLAGGRAYNEQFF.

This sequence joins TRBV5-1 and TRBJ2-7; 8 nucleotides agree with TRBD2. Germline values: CDR1 SGHRS, CDR2 YFSETQ. The CDR3 has 19 residues. J lost 1 base, V lost 5 bases, and 20 bases had no gene match. In DNA, the CDR3 is TGCGCCAGCAGGCGGGCGGGGGGCGGAAACCGGGACTCGTCCTACGAGCAGTACTTC. Residues: CASRRAGGGNRDSSYEQYF.